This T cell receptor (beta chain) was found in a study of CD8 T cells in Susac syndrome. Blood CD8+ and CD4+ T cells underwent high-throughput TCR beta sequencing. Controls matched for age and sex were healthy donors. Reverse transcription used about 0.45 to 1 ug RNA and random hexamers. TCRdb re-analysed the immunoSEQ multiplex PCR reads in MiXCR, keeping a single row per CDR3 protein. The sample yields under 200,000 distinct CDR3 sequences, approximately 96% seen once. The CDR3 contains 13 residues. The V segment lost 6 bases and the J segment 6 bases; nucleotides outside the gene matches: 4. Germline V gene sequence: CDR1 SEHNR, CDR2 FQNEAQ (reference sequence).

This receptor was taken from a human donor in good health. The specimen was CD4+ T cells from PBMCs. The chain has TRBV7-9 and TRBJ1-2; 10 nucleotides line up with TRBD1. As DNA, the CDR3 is TGTGCCAGCAGGCGACAGGGGGCTGATGGCTACACCTTC. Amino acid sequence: CASRRQGADGYTF.